Described below is a single TCR beta chain sequence and its context. What it recognizes is unknown. The data were taken from a study of OX40 agonist ivuxolimab in advanced cancers. At the level of the study: It was permissible to have had prior anti-PD-1, anti-PD-L1 or anti-CTLA-4 therapy, and under 45% had some. Study-level points and caveats: At doses 0.1 to 3.0 mg/kg, CD4+ and CD8+ clones expanded. In general, CD8+ T cells held more expanded clones than CD4+ did, on average. Researchers did not establish what antigens the expanded peripheral T cells target.

The CDR3 is made up of 14 amino acids. Germline V gene sequence: CDR1 KGHSH, CDR2 LQKENI. The ends were cut back, 5 bases at V and 8 bases at J, with 19 bases in the middle. Using immunoSEQ multiplex PCR, the repertoire was profiled, and TCRdb retains in-frame clones only, with some absent. Among around 62,000 clones listed, 84% were seen once. The source was CD4+ or CD8+ T cells sorted from blood, collected in a trial of the OX40 agonist ivuxolimab. V is TRBV18 and J is TRBJ2-7; the D gene could be TRBD1 or TRBD2 (5 bases each). This TCR was sampled from an adult with an advanced solid tumor such as melanoma, head and neck, liver or kidney cancer. The CDR3 here is CASSESRDAPKQYF. CDR3 coding DNA: TGTGCCAGCTCAGAGTCCCGGGACGCCCCCAAGCAGTACTTC.